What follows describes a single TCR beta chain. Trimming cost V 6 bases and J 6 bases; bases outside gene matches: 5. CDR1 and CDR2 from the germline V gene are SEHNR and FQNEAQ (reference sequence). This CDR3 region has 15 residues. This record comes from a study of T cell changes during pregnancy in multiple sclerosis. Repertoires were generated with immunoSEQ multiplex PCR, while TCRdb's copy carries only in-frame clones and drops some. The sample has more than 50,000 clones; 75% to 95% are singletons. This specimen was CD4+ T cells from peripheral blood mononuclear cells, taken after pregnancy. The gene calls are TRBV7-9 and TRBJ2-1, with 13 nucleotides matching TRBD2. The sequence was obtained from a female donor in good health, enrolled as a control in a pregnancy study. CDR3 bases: TGTGCCAGCAGTCCAGGACTAGCGGGGGCCAATGAGCAGTTCTTC. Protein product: CASSPGLAGANEQFF.